This passage covers 17 T cell receptor beta chains from one sample sequenced in a study of T cell changes during pregnancy in multiple sclerosis. Method: immunoSEQ multiplex PCR; TCRdb's copy keeps in-frame clones and lacks some. This table has about 36,000 clones, over 75% appearing once. Sequenced material: CD8+ T cells from peripheral blood mononuclear cells, taken in the third trimester of pregnancy. The receptor set was obtained from a female donor with multiple sclerosis, enrolled in a pregnancy study.

V is TRBV11-1 and J is TRBJ2-7; tentative D call: TRBD1 (5 bases). Looked up from germline, CDR1 is SGHAT and CDR2 is FQDESV (reference sequence). The germline V and J ends were trimmed by 3 bases and 0 bases, with 15 bases remaining between them. The CDR3 spans 16 residues. CDR3 in DNA: TGTGCCAGCAGCTTCGAGATAACAGGACGCTCCTACGAGCAGTACTTC. Translation gives CASSFEITGRSYEQYF. The full variable domain, its missing parts supplied by reference TRBV11-1 and TRBJ2-7, is EAEVAQSPRYKITEKSQAVAFWCDPISGHATLYWYRQILGQGPELLVQFQDESVVDDSQLPKDRFSAERLKGVDSTLKIQPAELGDSAMYLCASSFEITGRSYEQYFGPGTRLTVT.

The rearrangement joins TRBV27 to TRBJ1-1, with D perhaps TRBD1 (6 bases). Germline V gene sequence: CDR1 MNHEY, CDR2 SMNVEV (reference sequence). V gave up 4 bases and J gave up 0 bases, with 9 bases separating them. The CDR3 loop spans 14 amino acids. The CDR3 loop is CASSSGQMNTEAFF. The DNA for the CDR3 is TGTGCCAGCAGTTCGGGACAAATGAACACTGAAGCTTTCTTT.

This sequence joins TRBV10-3 and TRBJ2-7; D gene unclear. Trimming removed 0 bases from V and 0 bases from J, with 9 bases in between. This CDR3 has 15 residues. Germline CDR1 reads ENHRY; CDR2 reads SYGVKD. CDR3 region: CAISESTYYSYEQYF. The CDR3 region has the DNA TGTGCCATCAGTGAGTCCACATATTACTCCTACGAGCAGTACTTC.

The chain has TRBV30 and TRBJ2-1, with 8 bases fitting TRBD2. V trimming: 3 bases; J trimming: 8 bases; junction bases outside the gene matches: 12. The CDR3 is 15 amino acids. Per germline, CDR1 GTSNPN and CDR2 SVGIG (reference sequence). The CDR3 nucleotides are TGTGCCTGGAGCCTTGGACTAGCCTACACCCATGAGCAGTTCTTC. Translated, it gives CAWSLGLAYTHEQFF. The variable domain in full, completed from reference TRBV30 and TRBJ2-1, reads SQTIHQWPATLVQPVGSPLSLECTVEGTSNPNLYWYRQAAGRGLQLLFYSVGIGQISSEVPQNLSASRPQDRQFILSSKKLLLSDSGFYLCAWSLGLAYTHEQFFGPGTRLTVL.

The rearrangement uses TRBV5-6 and TRBJ2-7, with D tentatively TRBD2 (5 bases). Germline V gene sequence: CDR1 SGHDT, CDR2 YYEEEE. The V and J ends lost 3 bases and 2 bases respectively, with 15 bases between them. CDR3 size: 15 residues. This CDR3 reads CASSSHRTDTYEQYF. DNA of the CDR3: TGTGCCAGCAGCTCCCACCGGACTGATACCTACGAGCAGTACTTC.

The V and J genes are TRBV7-3 and TRBJ2-1; D may be TRBD1 (6 bases). The V gene's germline CDR1 is SGHTA and CDR2 FQGTGA. Trimming removed 2 bases at V and 8 bases at J, with 16 bases between. CDR3 size: 15 residues. CDR3 residues: CASSLSPGGGYEQFF. In DNA form, the CDR3 reads TGTGCCAGCAGCTTATCCCCTGGGGGCGGGTATGAGCAGTTCTTC.

V and J are TRBV7-3 and TRBJ2-1; 12 nucleotides align to TRBD2. This CDR3 has 18 amino acids. Unmatched junction bases numbered 12, after V lost 0 bases and J lost 9 bases. Germline values: CDR1 SGHTA, CDR2 FQGTGA. The CDR3 loop reads CASSLTVASGGVQGEQFF. The CDR3 coding sequence is TGTGCCAGCAGCTTAACGGTGGCTAGCGGGGGGGTACAGGGTGAGCAGTTCTTC.

The gene calls are TRBV5-1 and TRBJ1-1; D is undetermined. This CDR3 is built from 16 residues. Trimming pared 3 bases from V and 3 bases from J, leaving 18 bases between. CDR1 and CDR2 from the germline V gene are SGHRS and YFSETQ. Here the CDR3 DNA reads TGCGCCAGCAGCTCGCCGTTTGAGGGCTTTCACACTGAAGCTTTCTTT. Residues: CASSSPFEGFHTEAFF.

This chain connects TRBV4-2 to TRBJ2-7, with a weak D call TRBD2 (7 bases). The V gene's germline CDR1 is LGHNA and CDR2 YNFKEQ. V was clipped by 1 base and J by 3 bases, with 10 bases between them. The CDR3 runs 14 residues. CDR3 coding DNA: TGTGCCAGCAGCCAAGGGGGGGGCTACTACGAGCAGTACTTC. Translating gives CASSQGGGYYEQYF.

This chain uses TRBV27 with TRBJ2-7; tentative D call: TRBD2 (6 bases). Between the trimmed V and J ends, which lost 10 bases and 2 bases, there was a span of 21 bases. CDR1 and CDR2 from the germline V gene are MNHEY and SMNVEV (reference sequence). The CDR3 has 15 residues. The CDR3 region is CATNSRENFTYEQYF. The CDR3 DNA reads TGTGCCACCAACTCGCGGGAAAACTTCACCTACGAGCAGTACTTC.

V gene TRBV20-1 combines with J gene TRBJ2-1; D unclear. The CDR3 length is 10 residues. Between the trimmed V and J ends, which lost 6 bases and 5 bases, there was a span of 5 bases. Germline CDR1 reads DFQATT; CDR2 reads SNEGSKA (reference sequence). DNA for the CDR3: TGCAGTGCGGCTGACAATGAGCAGTTCTTC. This encodes CSAADNEQFF.

The chain uses TRBV7-9 and TRBJ1-2; D is perhaps TRBD1 (6 bases). The CDR3 spans 13 residues. Trimming removed 5 bases at V and 0 bases at J, with 7 bases between. Germline CDR1 is SEHNR and CDR2 is FQNEAQ (reference sequence). The CDR3 nucleotides read TGTGCCAGCAGCCCAGGGGCTAACTATGGCTACACCTTC. This codes for CASSPGANYGYTF.

V and J are TRBV9 and TRBJ2-1, with D unclear. V lost 3 bases and J lost 14, with 15 bases in between. Germline CDR1 SGDLS, CDR2 YYNGEE. The CDR3 is 12 residues long. CDR3 protein: CASSGHLYRKFF. CDR3 bases: TGTGCCAGCAGCGGACACCTGTATCGGAAGTTCTTC. The complete variable domain, with remaining parts taken from reference TRBV9 and TRBJ2-1, reads DSGVTQTPKHLITATGQRVTLRCSPRSGDLSVYWYQQSLDQGLQFLIQYYNGEERAKGNILERFSAQQFPDLHSELNLSSLELGDSALYFCASSGHLYRKFFGPGTRLTVL.

The chain has TRBV7-8 and TRBJ2-7; D possibly corresponds to TRBD1 (5 bases). Germline values: CDR1 SGHVS, CDR2 FQNEAQ. V was cut by 2 bases and J by 7 bases, with 12 bases left in between. The CDR3 contains 13 residues. The DNA for the CDR3 is TGTGCCAGCAGCTTACAGGGCTCCTGGGAGCAGTACTTC. It encodes CASSLQGSWEQYF. The whole variable domain, remainder taken from reference TRBV7-8 and TRBJ2-7, is GAGVSQSPRYKVAKRGQDVALRCDPISGHVSLFWYQQALGQGPEFLTYFQNEAQLDKSGLPSDRFFAERPEGSVSTLKIQRTQQEDSAVYLCASSLQGSWEQYFGPGTRLTVT.

Concerning this clone: One end of the junction varies from germline; a read error may be responsible. The chain couples TRBV6-5 to TRBJ2-1, with D unresolved. Germline loops: CDR1 MNHEY, CDR2 SVGAGI. The CDR3 totals 16 residues. The CDR3 sequence: CASSYYSSPSYNEQFF. CDR3 coding DNA: TGTGCCAGCAGCTACTACTCAAGTCCGTCCTACAATGAGCAGTTCTTC.

This clone was found once. As DNA, the CDR3 is TGTGCCTGGAGGGGGCACGGCTACACCTTC. Amino acid sequence: CAWRGHGYTF. The chain couples TRBV30 to TRBJ1-2; TRBD1 might be the D (5 bases). V was clipped by 3 bases and J by 8 bases, with 7 bases between them. The germline V gene encodes CDR1 GTSNPN and CDR2 SVGIG (reference sequence). The CDR3 is made up of 10 amino acids.

The chain links TRBV9 to TRBJ2-5; tentative D call: TRBD1 (6 bases). The V end was cut by 4 bases, the J end by 2 bases, with 12 bases between. CDR1 is SGDLS, CDR2 YYNGEE, per germline. This CDR3 is 14 amino acids long. CDR3 bases: TGTGCCAGCAGCACAGGGACAAGGCAAGAGACCCAGTACTTC. The encoded protein is CASSTGTRQETQYF.